This record covers a single TCR beta chain. The antigen is undetermined. Preparing the TCRbeta library involved the use of unique molecular identifiers. Via MiXCR, TCRdb re-called the PCR reads, giving one row per CDR3 protein. The sample shows roughly 790,000 distinct CDR3 sequences, 16% of them seen only once. The sample originates from a study of T-cell reconstitution after alpha-beta-depleted transplantation in children. Study-level findings and limits: After transplant, at about two months, alpha-beta T cells were reportedly derived from several hundred expanded graft clones. T-cell counts and diversity at one year following transplant were attributed mainly to newly produced T cells.

Between the trimmed V and J ends, which lost 3 bases and 4 bases, there was a span of 6 bases. Germline CDR1 is LNHDA and CDR2 is SQIVND (reference sequence). This CDR3 has 12 residues. This TCR was recovered from a male patient between 5 and 17 years old who had a stem cell transplant for acute lymphoblastic leukemia, so the T cells may come from the graft donor. The V and J genes are TRBV19 and TRBJ2-5, with no clear D. The specimen comprised PBMCs, mostly from graft donor cells, sampled 360 days after TCRalphabeta/CD19-depleted stem cell transplant. CDR3 nucleotide sequence: TGTGCCAGTAGTATCAACCGAGAGACCCAGTACTTC. Protein: CASSINRETQYF.